The 32 T cell receptor beta chains listed next were all sequenced from one sample in a study of long-term antiretroviral therapy in people with HIV (dated by TCRdb to between 2021 and 2022). The immunoSEQ hsTCRB v3.0 assay was used at survey level resolution to sequence the TRB variable region. This is the immuneACCESS table as TCRdb keeps it, with only in-frame sequences that have V and J called. A part of the clones is gone; compared with another copy, unresolved V genes explain less than half, and the rest is unexplained. The sample table holds approximately 25,000 clones, of which 70% to 90% were seen once. The ten largest clonotypes hold roughly 15% of the sample. The sequences come from unsorted PBMCs, collected 1.2 years after starting antiretroviral therapy. These receptors were collected from a man aged 50 to 59 with HIV.

V gene TRBV5-1 combines with J gene TRBJ2-2; the D gene is possibly TRBD1 (6 bases). Germline V gene lookup returns CDR1 SGHRS and CDR2 YFSETQ. CDR3 size: 17 residues. Trimming removed 3 bases from V and 3 bases from J, with 18 bases in between. The CDR3 region is CASSYGPVQGYTGELFF. The CDR3 coding sequence is TGCGCCAGCAGCTACGGACCCGTACAGGGTTACACCGGGGAGCTGTTTTTT.

The gene calls are TRBV5-5 and TRBJ2-5; 10 nucleotides agree with TRBD1. Germline V lookup: CDR1 SGHKS, CDR2 YYEKEE (reference sequence). CDR3 length: 15 amino acids. With 4 bases clipped from V and 7 bases from J, the junction kept 10 bases outside the gene matches. DNA of the CDR3: TGTGCCAGCAGCCCGGACAGGGGGGGGTTAGGGACCCAGTACTTC. Encoded protein: CASSPDRGGLGTQYF.

The V and J genes are TRBV5-6 and TRBJ1-5; 7 positions agree with TRBD1. V dropped 3 bases and J dropped 3; count of bases not matched to a gene: 3. The CDR3 length is 14 residues. Looked up from germline, CDR1 is SGHDT and CDR2 is YYEEEE. The CDR3 nucleotides read TGTGCCAGCAGCTCTGGGACAGTCAATCAGCCCCAGCATTTT. Translation gives CASSSGTVNQPQHF. The complete variable domain, with remaining parts taken from reference TRBV5-6 and TRBJ1-5, reads DAGVTQSPTHLIKTRGQQVTLRCSPKSGHDTVSWYQQALGQGPQFIFQYYEEEERQRGNFPDRFSGHQFPNYSSELNVNALLLGDSALYLCASSSGTVNQPQHFGDGTRLSIL.

This clone has more than one count but fewer than ten. V and J are TRBV5-1 and TRBJ1-4, with a tentative D call TRBD1 (5 bases). This CDR3 has 14 residues. V was shortened by 3 bases and J by 4 bases, with 10 bases between the two germline ends. CDR1 is SGHRS, CDR2 YFSETQ, per germline. CDR3 protein: CASSWGSINEKLFF. CDR3 nucleotide sequence: TGCGCCAGCAGCTGGGGCAGTATTAATGAAAAACTGTTTTTT.

The chain joins TRBV7-9 to TRBJ2-3, with 9 bases identical to TRBD2. The CDR3 runs to 16 residues. With V trimmed by 0 bases and J by 4 bases, 5 bases remained unmatched. Germline loops: CDR1 SEHNR, CDR2 FQNEAQ (reference sequence). Written as DNA, the CDR3 is TGTGCCAGCAGCTTAGCGGGCGGGGGGGCCTCAGATACGCAGTATTTT. This sequence encodes CASSLAGGGASDTQYF.

This clone showed up just a few times. The chain recombines TRBV15 with TRBJ2-3, with a tentative D call TRBD2 (5 bases). The V gene's germline CDR1 is LNHNV and CDR2 YYDKDF (reference sequence). The CDR3 extends over 15 amino acids. V lost 2 bases, J lost 0 bases, and 9 bases lay in between. CDR3 in DNA: TGTGCCACCAGCAGAACCGGCGGGAGCACAGATACGCAGTATTTT. It translates to CATSRTGGSTDTQYF.

This rearrangement joins TRBV7-5 to TRBJ1-1. TRBV7-5 is labeled a pseudogene. The CDR3 runs 9 residues. The CDR3, as DNA: TGTGCCATAAACACTGAAGCTTTCTTT. This encodes CAINTEAFF.

The V and J genes are TRBV30 and TRBJ2-7; 9 bases are a match to TRBD1. V dropped 2 bases and J dropped 2; count of bases not matched to a gene: 4. Per germline, CDR1 GTSNPN and CDR2 SVGIG (reference sequence). The CDR3 consists of 14 residues. For the CDR3, the DNA is TGTGCCTGGAGTCCGACAGGGGGAGCCTACGAGCAGTACTTC. Protein: CAWSPTGGAYEQYF.

The chain employs TRBV29-1 and TRBJ1-2; no firm D call. V gave up 3 bases and J gave up 3 bases, with 11 bases separating them. Germline lookup yields CDR1 SQVTM and CDR2 ANQGSEA. The CDR3 covers 13 residues. The CDR3 DNA sequence: TGCAGCGTTGAGAGTCGGTTGTACTATGGCTACACCTTC. Translating it yields CSVESRLYYGYTF.

The chain couples TRBV19 to TRBJ2-1; a weak D match, TRBD2 (6 bases). The CDR3 length is 15 residues. V was shortened by 3 bases and J by 7 bases, with 16 bases between the two germline ends. CDR1 is LNHDA, CDR2 SQIVND, per germline (reference sequence). CDR3 residues: CASSIGPLEGNEQFF. The CDR3 bases are TGTGCCAGTAGTATTGGACCCTTGGAGGGGAATGAGCAGTTCTTC.

The gene calls are TRBV4-1 and TRBJ1-3; TRBD1 might be the D (6 bases). Germline CDR1 is MGHRA and CDR2 is YSYEKL. The CDR3 is 21 amino acids. Trimming pared 0 bases from V and 0 bases from J, leaving 24 bases between. The CDR3 bases are TGCGCCAGCAGCCAAGATTCCCCCCACATGGGGGGCCAGAGCTCTGGAAACACCATATATTTT. Translation gives CASSQDSPHMGGQSSGNTIYF.

V is TRBV4-1 and J is TRBJ2-1, with unresolved D. Trimming took 3 bases from V and 4 from J, leaving 16 bases between them. From germline, CDR1 is MGHRA and CDR2 YSYEKL. This CDR3 spans 16 amino acids. The CDR3 region has the DNA TGCGCCAGCAGCCACACCGGCAACAGAGAGTACAATGAGCAGTTCTTC. This translates into CASSHTGNREYNEQFF.

This clone has a handful of counts. Here the CDR3 DNA reads TGTGCCTGGTCGCCCACAGGGGGCCGTGGCTACACCTTC. This encodes CAWSPTGGRGYTF. The V and J genes are TRBV30 and TRBJ1-2; TRBD1 matches at 9 bases. This CDR3 comprises 13 residues. The germline CDR1 and CDR2 sequences are GTSNPN and SVGIG (reference sequence). Trimming at V came to 5 bases and at J to 7 bases, leaving 8 bases not matched to a gene.

The CDR3 region is CARPDASGGSTDTQYF. The CDR3 nucleotides are TGTGCCAGACCCGACGCTAGCGGGGGAAGCACAGATACGCAGTATTTT. The J gene is TRBJ2-3, the V gene TRBV6-4, with 10 positions matching TRBD2. In germline, CDR1 is MRHNA, CDR2 SNTAGT. The CDR3 consists of 16 residues. With V trimmed by 9 bases and J by 0 bases, 9 bases remained unmatched.

DNA of the CDR3: TGTGCCAGCAGCGCTATCGTTACGCAAGATACGCAGTATTTT. Protein product: CASSAIVTQDTQYF. The V and J genes are TRBV11-3 and TRBJ2-3; D remains ambiguous. The CDR3 totals 14 residues. Germline CDR1 SGHNT, CDR2 YENEEA. The V gene lost 5 bases and the J gene lost 5 bases, with 14 bases spanning the gap.

The rearrangement joins TRBV27 to TRBJ1-1, with 8 bases aligning to TRBD1. The CDR3 consists of 13 residues. Germline-derived CDR1 and CDR2 are MNHEY and SMNVEV (reference sequence). V shed 9 bases and J 4 bases; nucleotides not matched to a gene: 7. The CDR3 nucleotides read TGTGCCAGTCGCGATACAGGGGGCACTGAAGCTTTCTTT. Encoded protein: CASRDTGGTEAFF.

This rearrangement joins TRBV7-2 to TRBJ1-2; 9 nucleotides match TRBD1. The CDR3 spans 15 residues. CDR1 SGHTA and CDR2 FQGNSA come from the germline V gene. With V trimmed by 3 bases and J by 3 bases, 5 bases remained unmatched. CDR3 coding DNA: TGTGCCAGCAGCTTCAACAGGGGGCCGCACTATGGCTACACCTTC. The encoded protein is CASSFNRGPHYGYTF.

The V and J genes are TRBV9 and TRBJ2-1; 8 bases align to TRBD2. The trim removed 3 bases at V and 1 base at J, leaving 3 bases unmatched. This CDR3 has 15 residues. Germline V lookup: CDR1 SGDLS, CDR2 YYNGEE. The CDR3 bases are TGTGCCAGCAGCGGTCCGGGGGGGTCCTACAATGAGCAGTTCTTC. Protein: CASSGPGGSYNEQFF.

This clone was seen a single time. The rearrangement links TRBV7-6 to TRBJ2-1; D may correspond to TRBD1 or TRBD2 (6 bases each). CDR1 is SGHVS and CDR2 is FNYEAQ in the germline V gene. The CDR3 is 19 residues long. V was clipped by 1 base and J by 6 bases, with 25 bases between them. CDR3 amino acids: CASSLVEGGVFVGGNEQFF. In nucleotides, the CDR3 is TGTGCCAGCAGCTTAGTAGAGGGGGGTGTATTCGTGGGAGGCAATGAGCAGTTCTTC.

This chain joins TRBV6-1 and TRBJ1-1; D is uncertain. Germline-derived CDR1 and CDR2 are MNHNS and SASEGT. The CDR3 contains 15 residues. Deletions cut 6 bases from V and 3 bases from J, with 17 bases between. DNA for the CDR3: TGTGCCAGCAGACCTGATATGGGAGTGTACACTGAAGCTTTCTTT. Its protein product is CASRPDMGVYTEAFF.

The V gene is TRBV7-9, the J gene TRBJ1-2; possible D gene TRBD1, 5 bases. The germline V gene has CDR1 SEHNR and CDR2 FQNEAQ (reference sequence). The CDR3 spans 18 residues. V lost 5 bases, J lost 0 bases, and 22 bases lay in between. The CDR3 here is CASSHTGGEGRANYGYTF. CDR3 DNA: TGTGCCAGCAGCCACACAGGAGGGGAGGGCAGGGCTAACTATGGCTACACCTTC.

The J gene is TRBJ2-5, the V gene TRBV6-5; D uncertain. This CDR3 contains 15 residues. V was pared by 2 bases and J by 4 bases, with 14 bases between. CDR1 and CDR2 from the germline V gene are MNHEY and SVGAGI. CDR3 sequence: CASSYESTNGETQYF. The CDR3 DNA reads TGTGCCAGCAGTTACGAGTCCACCAACGGAGAGACCCAGTACTTC.

J is TRBJ2-4 and V is TRBV5-4; no clear D. CDR1 SGHNT and CDR2 YYREEE come from the germline V gene (reference sequence). The CDR3 consists of 15 residues. V was pared by 2 bases and J by 0 bases, with 9 bases between. CDR3 nucleotide sequence: TGTGCCAGCAGCTTCCCCACTCTAGCCAAAAACATTCAGTACTTC. Amino acids: CASSFPTLAKNIQYF.

The gene calls are TRBV9 and TRBJ1-1; the D gene is possibly TRBD1 (6 bases). There are 14 residues in the CDR3. The V end was cut by 2 bases, the J end by 5 bases, with 13 bases between. Germline CDR1 SGDLS, CDR2 YYNGEE. The CDR3 reads CASSVQGGGTEAFF. CDR3 nucleotide sequence: TGTGCCAGCAGCGTCCAAGGGGGGGGGACTGAAGCTTTCTTT.

The rearrangement links TRBV6-5 to TRBJ1-1; D remains unclear. Germline V gene lookup returns CDR1 MNHEY and CDR2 SVGAGI. V was cut by 6 bases and J by 1 base, with 3 bases left in between. This CDR3 spans 11 amino acids. CDR3 protein: CASRQNTEAFF. DNA of the CDR3: TGTGCCAGCAGACAGAACACTGAAGCTTTCTTT.

This clone showed up just a few times. The V and J genes are TRBV29-1 and TRBJ1-1; D remains unclear. Deletions cut 1 base from V and 7 bases from J, with 4 bases between. Germline CDR1 and CDR2: SQVTM and ANQGSEA. There are 10 residues in the CDR3. The CDR3 coding sequence is TGCAGCGTTGAAGGGATTGAAGCTTTCTTT. It codes for CSVEGIEAFF.

CDR3 sequence reads: CASSLDSDTTNEKLFF. Written as DNA, the CDR3 is TGTGCCAGCAGTTTAGACAGTGACACAACTAATGAAAAACTGTTTTTT. The J gene is TRBJ1-4, the V gene TRBV27; D is possibly TRBD1 (5 bases). The CDR3 runs 16 residues. Germline V gene lookup returns CDR1 MNHEY and CDR2 SMNVEV (reference sequence). V dropped 2 bases and J dropped 0 bases, with 10 bases sitting between them.

The chain recombines TRBV9 with TRBJ2-2; maybe TRBD1 (5 bases). This CDR3 has 15 amino acids. V was clipped by 3 bases and J by 0 bases, with 9 bases between them. Germline values: CDR1 SGDLS, CDR2 YYNGEE. The CDR3 DNA is TGTGCCAGCAGCGCAGGGTTCGCGAACACCGGGGAGCTGTTTTTT. It encodes CASSAGFANTGELFF.

The chain recombines TRBV4-2 with TRBJ1-5; D is unclear. The length of the CDR3 is 14 residues. Germline V gives CDR1 LGHNA, CDR2 YNFKEQ. Trimming shortened V by 0 bases and J by 3 bases, and 6 bases separated the two germline ends. The CDR3 region is CASSQEGNNQPQHF. Written as DNA, the CDR3 is TGTGCCAGCAGCCAAGAGGGAAACAATCAGCCCCAGCATTTT.

The rearrangement uses TRBV28 and TRBJ1-2; no clear D gene. Trimming shortened V by 4 bases and J by 4 bases, and 7 bases separated the two germline ends. The CDR3 sequence is 12 residues long. Per the germline V gene, CDR1 is MDHEN and CDR2 is SYDVKM. DNA for the CDR3: TGTGCCAGCAGTTCTACGGGCTATGGCTACACCTTC. Amino acids: CASSSTGYGYTF.

The rearrangement joins TRBV28 to TRBJ2-7; D might be TRBD1 (6 bases). Trimming took off 6 bases at V and 3 bases at J, with 12 bases between the two ends. CDR1 and CDR2 from the germline V gene are MDHEN and SYDVKM. The CDR3 has 13 residues. As DNA, the CDR3 is TGTGCCAGCAGCCTGCAGGGGAACTACGAGCAGTACTTC. It encodes CASSLQGNYEQYF.

The rearrangement joins TRBV18 to TRBJ1-4, with TRBD1 matching 8 bases. This CDR3 comprises 18 residues. With V trimmed by 4 bases and J by 8 bases, 18 bases remained unmatched. Per the germline V gene, CDR1 is KGHSH and CDR2 is LQKENI. The CDR3 DNA sequence: TGTGCCAGCTCACTCGGGACAGGTCCCCAACTAATGAACGAAAAACTGTTTTTT. This encodes CASSLGTGPQLMNEKLFF.